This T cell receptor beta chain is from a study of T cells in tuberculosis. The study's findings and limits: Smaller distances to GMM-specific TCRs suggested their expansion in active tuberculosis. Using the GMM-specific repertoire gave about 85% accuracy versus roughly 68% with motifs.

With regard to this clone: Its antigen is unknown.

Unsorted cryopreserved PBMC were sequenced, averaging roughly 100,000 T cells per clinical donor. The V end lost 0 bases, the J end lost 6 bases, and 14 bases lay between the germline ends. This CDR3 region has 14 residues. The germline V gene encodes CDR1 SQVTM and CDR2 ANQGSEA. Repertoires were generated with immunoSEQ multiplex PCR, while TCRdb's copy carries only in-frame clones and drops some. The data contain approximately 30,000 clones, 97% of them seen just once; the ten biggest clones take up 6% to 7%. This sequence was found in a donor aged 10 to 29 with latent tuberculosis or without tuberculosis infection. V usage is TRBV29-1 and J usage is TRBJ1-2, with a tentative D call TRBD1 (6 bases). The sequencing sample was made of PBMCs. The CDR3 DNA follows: TGCAGCGTTGAAGAAAGTGGGGGCAGGGATGGCTACACCTTC. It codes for CSVEESGGRDGYTF. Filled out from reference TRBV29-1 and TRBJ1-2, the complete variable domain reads SAVISQKPSRDICQRGTSLTIQCQVDSQVTMMFWYRQQPGQSLTLIATANQGSEATYESGFVIDKFPISRPNLTFSTLTVSNMSPEDSSIYLCSVEESGGRDGYTFGSGTRLTVV.